This record concerns one T cell receptor beta chain sequence. Its antigen is currently unknown. Trimming cost V 4 bases and J 8 bases, with 6 bases left between them. The CDR3 loop spans 11 amino acids. The sample comes from a study of response to subunit inactivated influenza vaccine. Study-level findings and limits: Authors suggested seasonal influenza vaccinations each recruit few new T cells.

TCRdb independently ran MiXCR on the RT-PCR reads; one entry per CDR3 protein. Here the sample spans 290,000 or so distinct CDR3 sequences, approximately 23% being singletons. Sequences were derived from PBMCs from blood, sampled roughly 20 months after vaccination. The J gene is TRBJ1-3, the V gene TRBV12-3 or TRBV12-4; no firm D call. The clonotype comes from a man between 45 and 75 years old who received an inactivated influenza vaccine. Written as DNA, the CDR3 is TGTGCCAGCAGTTCAGCTGACACCATATATTTT. The encoded protein is CASSSADTIYF.